The clone carrying this TCR beta chain was counted between two and nine times. Its antigen is unidentified. PCR replicates from unsorted PBMC used around 320 ng DNA, and this amount was tens of thousands of T cell genomes. Repertoires were generated with immunoSEQ multiplex PCR, while TCRdb's copy carries only in-frame clones and drops some. The profile shows about half a million clones, around 80% of them singletons. The data derive from a study of shared clonotypes between healthy human individuals. Across the whole study: A couple of women and a few men aged 18 to 49 served as donors. Findings of the study overall: Having only a few donors restricted how much genetic and exposure-history diversity was captured.

The receptor comes from a woman in her thirties or forties in good health. Some clones in this sample may be carry-over from other donors' samples. What was sequenced was PBMCs.

CDR3 nucleotides: TGTGCCAGCAGCCTTCGGGTAATGGGGGGCGCCCACCTCGCTAACTATGGCTACACCTTC. Its translation is CASSLRVMGGAHLANYGYTF. The chain employs TRBV5-8 and TRBJ1-2, with D maybe TRBD1 (6 bases). V was trimmed by 4 bases and J by 0 bases, leaving 28 bases between them. The CDR3 contains 20 residues. Germline V lookup: CDR1 SGHTS, CDR2 YDEGEE.